A selection of T cell receptor beta chains follows, all from one sample in a study of cytomegalovirus exposure and HLA in healthy donors. Measured with immunoSEQ multiplex PCR; TCRdb has only the in-frame clones, and not every one. This sample yields more than 85,000 clones, of which just under 70% are seen a single time; approximately 5.5% belongs to the top ten. Sequencing was performed on PBMCs. These receptors were collected from a woman in her 70s in good health and CMV-seropositive. Both conserved end residues are part of each CDR3. Fields, in order: CDR3 protein, CDR3 DNA, V gene, clone size, J gene, D gene. D genes are given only for firm matches. Clone size appears in some rows only: once, few, many, or a class for an expanded clone.

CASSPRLAGGGTDTQYF,TGTGCCAGCAGCCCGAGACTAGCGGGGGGGGGCACAGATACGCAGTATTTT,TRBV9,NA,TRBJ2-3,TRBD2
CASSEADRVWGEKLFF,TGTGCCAGCAGTGAAGCGGACAGGGTTTGGGGCGAAAAACTGTTTTTT,TRBV6-1,NA,TRBJ1-4,TRBD1
CASTPYGTVINEQFF,TGTGCCAGCACCCCATATGGGACAGTCATCAATGAGCAGTTCTTC,TRBV7-2,NA,TRBJ2-1,TRBD1
CASSLYTDTQYF,TGTGCCAGCTCACTTTACACAGATACGCAGTATTTT,TRBV18,NA,TRBJ2-3,NA
CASSFWTGSEKLFF,TGTGCCAGCAGTTTCTGGACAGGATCAGAAAAACTGTTTTTT,TRBV27,NA,TRBJ1-4,TRBD1
CASSLGAPGELFF,TGTGCCAGCAGCTTAGGCGCCCCGGGGGAGCTGTTTTTT,TRBV7-2,NA,TRBJ2-2,NA
CASSYSNRPGEKLFF,TGTGCCAGCAGTTACTCGAACAGGCCTGGGGAAAAACTGTTTTTT,TRBV6-5,NA,TRBJ1-4,NA
CAISESAGGQEKLFF,TGTGCCATCAGTGAGTCCGCAGGGGGGCAGGAAAAACTGTTTTTT,TRBV10-3,NA,TRBJ1-4,TRBD1
CASSHSSVADTQYF,TGTGCCAGCAGCCATTCTAGCGTCGCAGATACGCAGTATTTT,TRBV9,NA,TRBJ2-3,NA
CAWGQGPYEQYF,TGTGCCTGGGGACAGGGACCCTACGAGCAGTACTTC,TRBV30,once,TRBJ2-7,TRBD1
CASSPGGSYGYTF,TGTGCCAGCAGCCCGGGGGGGTCCTATGGCTACACCTTC,TRBV27,few,TRBJ1-2,NA
CASQGLSEQYF,TGTGCCAGCCAGGGTTTAAGCGAGCAGTACTTC,TRBV5-4,NA,TRBJ2-7,NA
CASSVQANTGELFF,TGTGCCAGCAGTGTTCAGGCGAACACCGGGGAGCTGTTTTTT,TRBV6-1,NA,TRBJ2-2,NA
CASIGDRGEAFF,TGTGCCAGTATAGGGGACAGGGGCGAAGCTTTCTTT,TRBV19,NA,TRBJ1-1,TRBD1
CASSLGSDTGELFF,TGCGCCAGCAGTTTGGGGTCAGATACCGGGGAGCTGTTTTTT,TRBV5-1,few,TRBJ2-2,NA
CASSPRAGGPQETQYF,TGTGCCAGCAGTCCTCGGGCGGGGGGTCCACAAGAGACCCAGTACTTC,TRBV9,NA,TRBJ2-5,TRBD2
CASSPAGNTEAFF,TGCGCCAGCAGCCCCGCAGGGAACACTGAAGCTTTCTTT,TRBV4-1,NA,TRBJ1-1,NA
CASSPMTSGNNEQFF,TGCGCCAGCAGCCCTATGACTAGCGGAAACAATGAGCAGTTCTTC,TRBV5-1,few,TRBJ2-1,TRBD2
CASSLDNSPEAFF,TGTGCCAGCAGCTTAGATAACAGCCCTGAAGCTTTCTTT,TRBV11-2,once,TRBJ1-1,NA
CASSAQGTNTEAFF,TGTGCCAGCAGTGCCCAGGGGACGAACACTGAAGCTTTCTTT,TRBV2,once,TRBJ1-1,NA
CASSFGDSDYGYTF,TGTGCCAGCAGCTTTGGAGACAGCGACTATGGCTACACCTTC,TRBV7-9,NA,TRBJ1-2,NA
CASSEDLPRQSSYEQYF,TGTGCCAGCAGTGAAGATCTCCCCCGACAGAGCTCCTACGAGCAGTACTTC,TRBV6-1,once,TRBJ2-7,NA
CASRIQGANGEKLFF,TGTGCCAGCCGGATACAGGGGGCTAACGGTGAAAAACTGTTTTTT,TRBV5-8,many,TRBJ1-4,TRBD1
CASSFGTSGGTTEQYF,TGCGCCAGCAGCTTTGGGACTAGCGGGGGTACCACCGAGCAGTACTTC,TRBV5-1,NA,TRBJ2-7,TRBD2
CASSPSVADTQYF,TGTGCCAGCAGCCCCTCAGTCGCAGATACGCAGTATTTT,TRBV4-2,NA,TRBJ2-3,NA
CASSLEGGPSRGNEQFF,TGTGCCAGCAGCTTAGAGGGCGGGCCCTCACGGGGCAATGAGCAGTTCTTC,TRBV7-2,NA,TRBJ2-1,NA
CASSISRGNEKLFF,TGTGCCAGCAGCATCTCCCGGGGTAATGAAAAACTGTTTTTT,TRBV7-9,NA,TRBJ1-4,NA
CASRVTGENSPLHF,TGTGCCAGCAGGGTGACAGGGGAGAATTCACCCCTCCACTTT,TRBV2,NA,TRBJ1-6,TRBD1
CASSKDGKLFF,TGTGCCAGCAGCAAAGACGGAAAACTGTTTTTT,TRBV21-1,NA,TRBJ1-4,NA
CASSSTRETQYF,TGTGCCAGCAGTTCGACTCGGGAGACCCAGTACTTC,TRBV6-5,NA,TRBJ2-5,NA
CASSLETGGYIQYF,TGTGCCAGCAGCTTAGAGACAGGGGGCTACATTCAGTACTTC,TRBV7-2,NA,TRBJ2-4,TRBD1
CASSLGAGASDNEQFF,TGTGCCAGCAGCTTAGGGGCAGGGGCGTCCGACAATGAGCAGTTCTTC,TRBV7-9,NA,TRBJ2-1,NA
CASSPSTTGNTEAFF,TGTGCCAGCAGTCCCTCAACCACAGGGAACACTGAAGCTTTCTTT,TRBV27,NA,TRBJ1-1,NA
CASSPGTGSNQPQHF,TGTGCCAGCAGCCCCGGGACAGGGAGCAATCAGCCCCAGCATTTT,TRBV6-5,NA,TRBJ1-5,TRBD1
CASSQVQGSSSNTIYF,TGTGCCAGCAGCCAAGTGCAGGGGAGCTCCTCCAACACCATATATTTT,TRBV4-2,NA,TRBJ1-3,NA
CASSTGQGGTEAFF,TGTGCCAGCAGCACCGGACAGGGAGGCACTGAAGCTTTCTTT,TRBV7-8,once,TRBJ1-1,TRBD1
CASSEAWGDGYTF,TGTGCCAGCAGTGAAGCGTGGGGGGACGGCTACACCTTC,TRBV6-1,NA,TRBJ1-2,NA
CASSYSRGDTQYF,TGTGCCAGCAGTTACTCGAGAGGAGATACGCAGTATTTT,TRBV6-5,NA,TRBJ2-3,NA
CASSPVPGTGSLFGYTF,TGTGCCAGCTCACCAGTCCCCGGGACAGGGAGTCTTTTTGGCTACACCTTC,TRBV18,few,TRBJ1-2,TRBD1
CASSWGQGFNYGYTF,TGTGCCAGTAGTTGGGGACAGGGATTTAACTATGGCTACACCTTC,TRBV19,NA,TRBJ1-2,TRBD1
CASSVGVAGGLNEQYF,TGTGCCAGCAGCGTAGGTGTAGCGGGGGGGCTCAACGAGCAGTACTTC,TRBV9,NA,TRBJ2-7,TRBD2
CASSLANEGAGGYTF,TGCGCCAGCAGCTTGGCCAATGAGGGGGCCGGAGGCTACACCTTC,TRBV5-1,NA,TRBJ1-2,TRBD1
CASRPQAGPEQYF,TGTGCCAGCAGACCCCAGGCAGGTCCTGAGCAGTACTTC,TRBV6-1,NA,TRBJ2-7,NA
CASSLTSGGNEQFF,TGCGCCAGCAGCTTGACTAGCGGGGGTAATGAGCAGTTCTTC,TRBV5-1,NA,TRBJ2-1,TRBD2
CASSGLAGTYEQYF,TGTGCCAGCAGCGGACTAGCGGGGACCTACGAGCAGTACTTC,TRBV6-5,NA,TRBJ2-7,TRBD2
CASSLDRGGYTF,TGTGCCAGCAGCCTTGACAGGGGTGGCTACACCTTC,TRBV4-2,NA,TRBJ1-2,TRBD1
CASSGDLGGLQYF,TGTGCCAGCAGTGGAGATCTAGGGGGCTTGCAGTACTTC,TRBV2,once,TRBJ2-7,TRBD1
CASSYYRGETQYF,TGTGCCAGCAGTTATTACAGGGGAGAGACCCAGTACTTC,TRBV6-5,NA,TRBJ2-5,TRBD1
CASSPTGELFFSYEQYF,TGCGCCAGCAGCCCGACAGGGGAACTCTTCTTCTCCTACGAGCAGTACTTC,TRBV5-1,few,TRBJ2-7,TRBD1
CASTLEWTGDYGYTF,TGTGCCAGCACCCTAGAGTGGACAGGGGACTATGGCTACACCTTC,TRBV6-5,NA,TRBJ1-2,TRBD1
CASSRLGNTEAFF,TGTGCCAGCAGTCGCCTCGGGAACACTGAAGCTTTCTTT,TRBV6-6,NA,TRBJ1-1,NA
CASSYSRGGAKNIQYF,TGTGCCAGCAGTTACTCGAGGGGGGGAGCCAAAAACATTCAGTACTTC,TRBV6-5,NA,TRBJ2-4,NA
CASSPGQATYNEQFF,TGCGCCAGCAGCCCGGGACAGGCCACCTACAATGAGCAGTTCTTC,TRBV4-1,once,TRBJ2-1,TRBD1
CASSDQQGAYGYTF,TGTGCCAGCAGCGACCAGCAGGGGGCCTATGGCTACACCTTC,TRBV7-8,NA,TRBJ1-2,TRBD1
CASRRLAGSSYEQYF,TGTGCCAGCAGACGACTAGCGGGGAGCTCCTACGAGCAGTACTTC,TRBV21-1,once,TRBJ2-7,NA